The clone carrying this T cell receptor beta chain showed up just once. Produced via immunoSEQ multiplex PCR; TCRdb's table is partial and in-frame only. This table holds 500,000 to 550,000 clones, about 80% found once. The sample originates from a study of shared T cell receptors in the human thymus. CDR3 size: 15 residues. Germline CDR1 reads ENHRY; CDR2 reads SYGVKD. V lost 6 bases and J 6 bases, leaving 21 bases between the germline ends. This sample was also put to use in a study of human thymus T cells. That report adds: It was from resections taken during corrective heart surgery that the thymus tissue came. There appeared to be biased usage of V and J genes in thymic and blood repertoires. Overlap was high between thymic repertoires from unrelated individuals, as reported in related research.

The sequenced sample was thymocytes. This chain joins TRBV10-3 and TRBJ2-7; no clear D. The source of this sequence is a boy in the first two years of life with a congenital heart defect. As DNA, the CDR3 is TGTGCCATCAGGGAGACGGCTAGGAAAGTCGGCGAGCAGTACTTC. This sequence encodes CAIRETARKVGEQYF.